The entry below gives a single T cell receptor (beta chain) sequence along with its context. Its target is unknown. Generated by immunoSEQ multiplex PCR, the TCRdb table keeps only in-frame clones and is missing some. The table has approximately 22,000 clones, around nine tenths seen once. The memory T cells were sequenced right after ex vivo isolation, without culture. This sample is part of a study of CD4 T cell repertoires in COVID-19. General study findings and limits: Between roughly 6.5 and 28% of SARS-CoV-2 clonotypes also appeared in SARS-CoV and/or HKU1 spike cultures.

This specimen was central memory CD4+ T cells from blood, taken before the COVID-19 pandemic. The TCR comes from a human donor who had COVID-19.

CDR3 region: CASSEMGSEQYF. DNA for the CDR3: TGTGCCAGCAGTGAGATGGGGAGCGAGCAGTACTTC. This chain uses TRBV6-1 with TRBJ2-7, with D perhaps TRBD2 (5 bases). CDR1 and CDR2 from the germline V gene are MNHNS and SASEGT. CDR3 length: 12 residues. Trimming removed 3 bases at V and 6 bases at J, with 9 bases between.